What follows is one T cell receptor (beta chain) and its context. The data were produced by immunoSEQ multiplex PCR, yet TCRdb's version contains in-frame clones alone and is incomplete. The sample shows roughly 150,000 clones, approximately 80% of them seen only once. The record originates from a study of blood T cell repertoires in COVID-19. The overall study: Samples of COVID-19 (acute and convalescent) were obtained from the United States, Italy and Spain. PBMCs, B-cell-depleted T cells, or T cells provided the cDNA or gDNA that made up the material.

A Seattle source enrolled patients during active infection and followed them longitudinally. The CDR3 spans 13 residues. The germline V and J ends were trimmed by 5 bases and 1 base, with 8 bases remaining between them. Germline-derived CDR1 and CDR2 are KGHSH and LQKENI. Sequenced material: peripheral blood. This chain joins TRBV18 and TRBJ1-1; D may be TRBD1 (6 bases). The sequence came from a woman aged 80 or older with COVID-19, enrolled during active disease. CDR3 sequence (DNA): TGTGCCAGCTCAGGGGGCGAGAACACTGAAGCTTTCTTT. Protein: CASSGGENTEAFF.